The clone carrying this TCR beta chain has at least ten counts. Per germline, CDR1 DFQATT and CDR2 SNEGSKA (reference sequence). This CDR3 spans 15 amino acids. With V trimmed by 3 bases and J by 9 bases, 6 bases remained unmatched. This entry is derived from a study of early T cells in non-severe SARS-CoV-2 infection. A single record per CDR3 protein comes from TCRdb applying MiXCR to the 5' RACE reads. The sample yields around 28,000 distinct CDR3 sequences, around 5.3% seen once. J is TRBJ2-1 and V is TRBV20-1, with 15 bases matching TRBD2. This receptor was obtained from an adult who was a healthcare worker with PCR-confirmed SARS-CoV-2 infection or an uninfected control (not recorded which). The sequenced sample was whole blood. The DNA for the CDR3 is TGCAGTGCTAGGAGGACTAGCGGGAGGGCCAGTGAGCAGTTCTTC. Translation gives CSARRTSGRASEQFF.